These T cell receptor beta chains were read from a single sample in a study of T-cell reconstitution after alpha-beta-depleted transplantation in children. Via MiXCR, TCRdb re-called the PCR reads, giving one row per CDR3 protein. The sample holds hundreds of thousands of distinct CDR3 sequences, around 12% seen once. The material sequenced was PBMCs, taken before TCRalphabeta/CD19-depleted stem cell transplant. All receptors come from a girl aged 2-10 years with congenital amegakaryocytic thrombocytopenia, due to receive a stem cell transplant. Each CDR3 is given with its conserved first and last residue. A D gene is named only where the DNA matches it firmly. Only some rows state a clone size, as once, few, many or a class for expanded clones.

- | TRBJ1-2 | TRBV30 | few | CAWIGPGEGNYGYTF | TGTGCCTGGATCGGGCCTGGGGAAGGAAACTATGGCTACACCTTC
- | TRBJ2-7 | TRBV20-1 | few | CCARAPRTQSSYEQYF | TGCTGTGCTAGGGCCCCAAGGACACAAAGCTCCTACGAGCAGTACTTC
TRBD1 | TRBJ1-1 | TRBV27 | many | CASSWGQQNTEAFF | TGTGCCAGCAGTTGGGGACAGCAGAACACTGAAGCTTTCTTT
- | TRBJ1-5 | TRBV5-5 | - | CASSLGDEGQPQHF | TGTGCCAGCAGCTTGGGCGATGAGGGACAGCCCCAGCATTTT
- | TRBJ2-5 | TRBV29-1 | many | CSVDGGHGETQYF | TGCAGCGTTGACGGAGGCCACGGCGAGACCCAGTACTTC
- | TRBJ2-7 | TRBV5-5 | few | CASSLGTNSYEQYF | TGTGCCAGCAGCTTGGGGACAAACTCCTACGAGCAGTACTTC
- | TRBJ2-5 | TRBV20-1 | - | CSARGAMPQETQYF | TGCAGTGCTAGAGGGGCGATGCCTCAAGAGACCCAGTACTTC
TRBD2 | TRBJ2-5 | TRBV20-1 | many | CSARGGTSGRETQYF | TGCAGTGCTAGAGGTGGGACTAGCGGGAGAGAGACCCAGTACTTC
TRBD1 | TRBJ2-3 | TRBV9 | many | CASSFDRDSSTDTQYF | TGTGCCAGCAGCTTCGACCGGGACAGTAGCACAGATACGCAGTATTTT
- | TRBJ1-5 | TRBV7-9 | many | CASSPTLDSGGPQHF | TGTGCCAGCAGCCCTACTTTGGACAGCGGGGGGCCCCAGCATTTT
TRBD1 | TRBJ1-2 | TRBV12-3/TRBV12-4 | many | CASTPRRPGQGNYGYTF | TGTGCCAGCACACCGAGACGACCGGGACAGGGAAACTATGGCTACACCTTC
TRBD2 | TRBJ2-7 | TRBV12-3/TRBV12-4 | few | CASRDGLADYEQYF | TGTGCCAGCAGGGATGGACTAGCGGATTACGAGCAGTACTTC
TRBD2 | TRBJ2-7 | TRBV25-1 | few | CASMNRGAYEQYF | TGTGCCAGCATGAATCGGGGGGCCTACGAGCAGTACTTC
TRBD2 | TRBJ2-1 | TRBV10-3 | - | CAISEKFSGAPDEQFF | TGTGCCATCAGTGAAAAATTTAGCGGGGCTCCAGATGAGCAGTTCTTC
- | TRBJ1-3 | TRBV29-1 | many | CSVAGDSGNTIYF | TGCAGCGTTGCGGGGGACTCTGGAAACACCATATATTTT
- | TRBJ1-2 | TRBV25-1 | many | CASRTGVYGYTF | TGTGCCAGCAGAACGGGGGTTTATGGCTACACCTTC
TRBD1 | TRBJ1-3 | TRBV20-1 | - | CSARESQGAHTIYF | TGCAGTGCTAGAGAGTCACAGGGGGCCCACACCATATATTTT
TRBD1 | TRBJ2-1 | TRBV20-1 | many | CSASGTGYEQFF | TGCAGTGCTTCCGGGACAGGGTATGAGCAGTTCTTC
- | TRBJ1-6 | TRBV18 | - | CASSPRTGNDNSPLHF | TGTGCCAGCTCACCACGTACAGGGAACGATAATTCACCCCTCCACTTT
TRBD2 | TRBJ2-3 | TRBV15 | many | CATSRDLSGSNSDTQYF | TGTGCCACCAGCAGAGATCTGAGCGGGAGTAACTCAGATACGCAGTATTTT
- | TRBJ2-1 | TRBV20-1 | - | CSAEDYTTSYNEQFF | TGCAGTGCCGAAGACTACACCACCTCCTACAATGAGCAGTTCTTC
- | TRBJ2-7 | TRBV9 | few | CASSATGLGALYEQYF | TGTGCCAGCAGCGCGACAGGACTAGGGGCTTTGTACGAGCAGTACTTC
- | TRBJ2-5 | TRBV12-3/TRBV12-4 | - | CASSLSWGETQYF | TGTGCCAGCAGTTTATCCTGGGGAGAGACCCAGTACTTC
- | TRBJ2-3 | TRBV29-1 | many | CSVEPGEDGDTQYF | TGCAGCGTTGAGCCGGGGGAGGATGGAGATACGCAGTATTTT
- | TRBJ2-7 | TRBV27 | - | CASSPLTGPVEQYF | TGTGCCAGCAGCCCCCTTACAGGGCCTGTCGAGCAGTACTTC
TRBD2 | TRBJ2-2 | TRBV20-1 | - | CSASGGGELFF | TGCAGTGCTTCGGGAGGCGGGGAGCTGTTTTTT
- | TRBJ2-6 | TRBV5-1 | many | CASSLASSGANVLTF | TGCGCCAGCAGCTTGGCCAGCTCTGGGGCCAACGTCCTGACTTTC
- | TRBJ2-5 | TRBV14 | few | CASSQLVGETQYF | TGTGCCAGCAGCCAACTAGTCGGAGAGACCCAGTACTTC
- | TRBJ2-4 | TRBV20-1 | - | CCATTFLAALAKNIQYF | TGCTGTGCTACCACCTTTCTGGCGGCTCTAGCCAAAAACATTCAGTACTTC
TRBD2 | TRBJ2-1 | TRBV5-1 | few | CASRNILTSGTYNEQFF | TGCGCCAGCAGAAATATCTTAACTAGCGGGACTTACAATGAGCAGTTCTTC
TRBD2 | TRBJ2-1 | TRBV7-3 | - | CASSLELADNEQFF | TGTGCCAGCAGCTTGGAACTAGCGGACAATGAGCAGTTCTTC
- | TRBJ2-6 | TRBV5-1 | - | CASSGRGYESGANVLTF | TGCGCCAGCAGCGGAAGGGGATACGAGTCTGGGGCCAACGTCCTGACTTTC
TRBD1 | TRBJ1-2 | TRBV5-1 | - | CASSSTGQGAYGYTF | TGCGCCAGCAGCTCAACGGGACAGGGGGCCTATGGCTACACCTTC
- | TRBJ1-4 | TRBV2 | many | CASKQTAINEKLFF | TGTGCCAGTAAACAGACTGCCATTAATGAAAAACTGTTTTTT
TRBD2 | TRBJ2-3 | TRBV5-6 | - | CASSFGASGMYTDTQYF | TGTGCCAGCAGCTTCGGGGCTAGCGGGATGTACACAGATACGCAGTATTTT
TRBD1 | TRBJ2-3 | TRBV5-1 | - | CASSPELWTGGEGGSTDTQYF | TGCGCCAGCAGCCCGGAACTCTGGACAGGGGGCGAAGGCGGAAGCACAGATACGCAGTATTTT
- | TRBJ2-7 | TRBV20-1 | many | CSASNRAQYEQYF | TGCAGTGCTAGTAACAGGGCTCAGTACGAGCAGTACTTC
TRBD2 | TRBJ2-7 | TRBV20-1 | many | CSAKSTSDVYEQYF | TGCAGTGCTAAGTCTACTAGCGACGTCTACGAGCAGTACTTC
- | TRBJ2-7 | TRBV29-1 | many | CSVQENYEQYF | TGCAGCGTGCAGGAGAACTACGAGCAGTACTTC
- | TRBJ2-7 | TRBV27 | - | CASSLSAKPYIAYEQYF | TGTGCCAGCAGTTTATCGGCAAAACCCTACATCGCCTACGAGCAGTACTTC
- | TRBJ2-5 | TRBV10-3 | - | CAIRSLDQETQYF | TGTGCCATCAGGTCTTTAGACCAAGAGACCCAGTACTTC
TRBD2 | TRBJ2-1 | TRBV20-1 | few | CSASRGLAGVYEQFF | TGCAGTGCTAGCAGGGGACTAGCGGGAGTATATGAGCAGTTCTTC
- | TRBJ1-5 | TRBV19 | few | CASSHIRGQGSNQPQHF | TGTGCCAGTAGTCACATAAGGGGACAAGGGAGCAATCAGCCCCAGCATTTT
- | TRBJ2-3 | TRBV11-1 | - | CASSQFRRAGRITDTQYF | TGTGCCAGCAGCCAGTTCCGGAGAGCAGGGCGGATAACAGATACGCAGTATTTT
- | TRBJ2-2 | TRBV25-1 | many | CASSGGSSRYTGELFF | TGTGCCAGCAGTGGTGGGTCTTCACGGTACACCGGGGAGCTGTTTTTT
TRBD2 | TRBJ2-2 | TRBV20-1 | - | CCAPGLAGGSYTGELFF | TGCTGTGCCCCGGGACTAGCGGGAGGGAGTTACACCGGGGAGCTGTTTTTT
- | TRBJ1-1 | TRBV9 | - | CASSVGGGRVEAFF | TGTGCCAGCAGCGTAGGTGGGGGGCGGGTTGAAGCTTTCTTT
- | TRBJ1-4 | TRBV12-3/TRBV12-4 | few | CASSPPGGGLDEKLFF | TGTGCCAGCAGTCCCCCGGGGGGAGGGCTGGATGAAAAACTGTTTTTT
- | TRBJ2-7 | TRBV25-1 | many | CASSEDWGDEQYF | TGTGCCAGCAGTGAAGATTGGGGCGACGAGCAGTACTTC